This section outlines one T cell receptor beta chain sequence together with its context. Its antigen is not identified. The junction shows a germline mismatch at one end, possibly a read error. The data are from a study of T cell repertoires in cytomegalovirus infection. Study-level findings and limits: Public TCR beta family frequency separated CMV-and-HLA carriers, including in an independent cohort.

CDR3 length: 14 amino acids. CDR1 and CDR2 (germline): DFQATT, SNEGSKA (reference sequence). TCRdb reanalysed the reads using MiXCR and keeps one entry per CDR3 protein. The repertoire holds tens of thousands of distinct CDR3 sequences, with roughly 22% as singletons. This clonotype was obtained from a human donor in good health (CMV status not recorded). Some clones in this sample may be carry-over from other donors' samples. The chain has TRBV20-1 and TRBJ2-7; a weak D match, TRBD2 (6 bases). Sequenced input: PBMCs, sequenced either directly or after in vitro stimulation (not recorded which). The CDR3 DNA follows: TGCAGTACTAGTCCCGACGGGAGAGGCTACGAGCAGTACTTC. Protein: CSTSPDGRGYEQYF.